These T cell receptor beta chains were read from a single sample in a study of vaccination and CD4 T cells after COVID-19. MiXCR, run by TCRdb on the PCR reads, gives a single entry per CDR3 protein. In the table there are over 9,000 distinct CDR3 sequences, approximately 61% of which are singletons. These TCRs' antigens remain unknown. Sequencing used CD4+ T cells from blood, cultured in vitro. The source is a human donor who had recovered from COVID-19. The CDR3 runs from the conserved cysteine through the conserved F or W. A D gene is named only where the DNA matches it firmly. Rows give clone size only sometimes, using once, few, many, or a class for an expanded clone.

few TRBJ2-3 TRBV2 NA TGTGCCAGCAGGGACACACCTAGCACAGATACGCAGTATTTT CASRDTPSTDTQYF
NA TRBJ1-6 TRBV6-2/TRBV6-3 TRBD1 TGTGCCAGCGGCCGAGGGGGCATCGTCCCACCTTCACCCCTCCACTTT CASGRGGIVPPSPLHF
NA TRBJ2-7 TRBV15 NA TGTGCCACCAGCAGACCTGGGGGGAGCTCCTACGAGCAGTACTTC CATSRPGGSSYEQYF
NA TRBJ1-2 TRBV4-2 NA TGTGCCAGCACCCAAGCCAACAGGGATCAGGGCTACACCTTC CASTQANRDQGYTF
once TRBJ2-5 TRBV11-2 TRBD2 TGTGCCAGCAGCTTAACATTGGGGCAGCGGGGCCAAGGGGAGACCCAGTACTTC CASSLTLGQRGQGETQYF
NA TRBJ1-5 TRBV30 NA TGTGCCTGGAGTGCAGGGTCATATCAGCCCCAGCATTTT CAWSAGSYQPQHF
few TRBJ1-1 TRBV19 TRBD1 TGTGCCAGTAGCGACAGGGGGAACACTGAAGCTTTCTTT CASSDRGNTEAFF
once TRBJ1-1 TRBV15 NA TGTGCCTCCCAGGTGGGCCTGAACACTGAAGCTTTCTTT CASQVGLNTEAFF
NA TRBJ1-5 TRBV20-1 TRBD1 TGCAGTGCTAGAGAAGGTAGACAGGGGGCCGATGGCAATCAGCCCCAGCATTTT CSAREGRQGADGNQPQHF
NA TRBJ1-1 TRBV4-1 NA TGCGCCAGCAGCCAACCTCACACAGGGTTCACTGAAGCTTTCTTT CASSQPHTGFTEAFF